A single sample is the source of the 14 T cell receptor beta chains below, sequenced in a study of control samples from healthy donors and cancer patients. Assay: immunoSEQ multiplex PCR; the TCRdb copy retains only in-frame clones and omits some. The sample carries around 200,000 clones, just under 95% recorded once. Sample: blood. The receptor source for this set is a man aged 18 to 30 in good health.

This rearrangement joins TRBV12-3 or TRBV12-4 to TRBJ1-4; D unclear. This CDR3 has 13 residues. Trimming pared 1 base from V and 5 bases from J, leaving 5 bases between. In DNA form, the CDR3 reads TGTGCCAGCAGTTTAGGTCCCAATGAAAAACTGTTTTTT. The encoded protein is CASSLGPNEKLFF.

V and J are TRBV6-5 and TRBJ1-6; D uncertain. Trimming took 5 bases from V and 10 from J, leaving 15 bases between them. CDR3 size: 14 residues. Germline loops: CDR1 MNHEY, CDR2 SVGAGI. CDR3 sequence: CASSRDYAPSPLHF. CDR3 DNA sequence: TGTGCCAGCAGTCGAGACTATGCCCCATCACCCCTCCACTTT.

This sequence joins TRBV11-3 and TRBJ2-7; D possibly corresponds to TRBD2 (5 bases). Germline assignment: CDR1 SGHNT and CDR2 YENEEA. The CDR3 runs 15 residues. Trimming removed 1 base at V and 2 bases at J, with 12 bases between. The CDR3: CASSLGPGMTYEQYF. CDR3 DNA: TGTGCCAGCAGCTTAGGGCCGGGGATGACCTACGAGCAGTACTTC.

This clone was observed once. The J gene is TRBJ1-1, the V gene TRBV30; 7 bases match TRBD1. The CDR3 runs 13 residues. From germline, CDR1 is GTSNPN and CDR2 SVGIG (reference sequence). Germline trimming cut 3 bases from V and 3 bases from J; bases unmatched to any gene: 4. This CDR3 reads CAWSQGGHTEAFF. CDR3 sequence (DNA): TGTGCCTGGAGCCAGGGGGGGCACACTGAAGCTTTCTTT.

The DNA of the CDR3 is TGTGCCAGCAAGGGGACAGGGGACGAAAAACTGTTTTTT. This codes for CASKGTGDEKLFF. The V and J genes are TRBV6-5 and TRBJ1-4, with 10 bases matching TRBD1. Per germline, CDR1 MNHEY and CDR2 SVGAGI. The length of the CDR3 is 13 residues. Losses at the gene ends were 7 bases for V and 8 bases for J; bases not matched to a gene: 4.

In this sample, this clone turned up once. The chain uses TRBV12-3 or TRBV12-4 and TRBJ1-2; 9 nucleotides agree with TRBD1. J was trimmed by 9 bases and V by 6 bases; bases with no gene match: 8. This CDR3 comprises 13 residues. The CDR3 nucleotides are TGTGCCAGCAGCTGGGACAGGGCTGGGCGCTACACCTTC. Translated, it gives CASSWDRAGRYTF.

The CDR3 here is CASILGALSPGYTF. In nucleotides, the CDR3 is TGTGCCAGCATCCTAGGGGCGCTCTCGCCTGGCTACACCTTC. The genes are TRBV6-6 and TRBJ1-2; D perhaps matches TRBD1 (5 bases). CDR1 is MNHNY and CDR2 is SVGAGI in the germline V gene (reference sequence). There are 14 residues in the CDR3. V lost 7 bases to trimming and J lost 7 bases, with 19 bases between them.

V and J are TRBV15 and TRBJ2-1, with TRBD1 matching 9 bases. Looked up from germline, CDR1 is LNHNV and CDR2 is YYDKDF (reference sequence). The CDR3 runs to 13 residues. Losses at the gene ends were 4 bases for V and 10 bases for J; bases not matched to a gene: 5. The CDR3 sequence: CATSMDRGDEQFF. CDR3 nucleotide sequence: TGTGCCACCAGCATGGACAGGGGAGACGAGCAGTTCTTC.

This chain uses TRBV5-5 with TRBJ1-1, with TRBD1 matching 7 bases. The V gene's germline CDR1 is SGHKS and CDR2 YYEKEE (reference sequence). CDR3 length equals 14 residues. The junction had 8 bases not matched to a gene; V was cut back by 4 bases and J by 5 bases. CDR3 in amino acids: CASSLGQRNTEAFF. The CDR3 DNA follows: TGTGCCAGCAGCCTGGGACAGAGGAATACTGAAGCTTTCTTT.

The chain recombines TRBV2 with TRBJ2-1; D tentatively fits TRBD1 or TRBD2 (5 bases each). CDR1 is SNHLY and CDR2 is FYNNEI in the germline V gene. V was clipped by 7 bases and J by 0 bases, with 25 bases between them. The CDR3 length is 19 residues. DNA for the CDR3: TGTGCCAGCACCCGCCTTTCGGGGTGGGGGTCGGGCTCCTACAATGAGCAGTTCTTC. Translated, it gives CASTRLSGWGSGSYNEQFF.

V is TRBV29-1 and J is TRBJ2-3; D ambiguous. From germline, CDR1 is SQVTM and CDR2 ANQGSEA. V was cut by 3 bases and J by 8 bases, with 12 bases left in between. This CDR3 has 12 amino acids. CDR3 protein: CSVEVGTATQYF. The CDR3 region has the DNA TGCAGCGTTGAGGTGGGAACGGCTACGCAGTATTTT.

The chain carries TRBV3-1 (or the pseudogene TRBV3-2) and TRBJ1-6; TRBD1 aligns across 10 bases. This CDR3 is 14 amino acids long. Germline lookup yields CDR1 LGHDT and CDR2 YNNKEL (reference sequence). The J segment lost 8 bases and the V segment lost 4 bases, leaving 2 bases of the junction unmatched. CDR3 sequence (DNA): TGTGCCAGCAGCCGGGACAGGGGTCATTCACCCCTCCACTTT. Encoded protein: CASSRDRGHSPLHF.

J is TRBJ2-7 and V is TRBV5-4; D is ambiguous. Germline assignment: CDR1 SGHNT and CDR2 YYREEE (reference sequence). Trimming took off 1 base at V and 5 bases at J, with 13 bases between the two ends. This CDR3 is built from 14 residues. In DNA, the CDR3 is TGTGCCAGCAGCTTGAACTTTTGGAGCGACGAGCAGTACTTC. Translating it yields CASSLNFWSDEQYF.

The chain couples TRBV7-3 to TRBJ2-1, with D uncertain. This CDR3 comprises 15 residues. V lost 2 bases and J 9 bases, leaving 17 bases between the germline ends. In germline, CDR1 is SGHTA, CDR2 FQGTGA. Written as DNA, the CDR3 is TGTGCCAGCAGCTTATCAGTCGGCAGAGCGTTTGAGCAGTTCTTC. Its translation is CASSLSVGRAFEQFF. The full variable domain, with the rest looked up from reference TRBV7-3 and TRBJ2-1, is GAGVSQTPSNKVTEKGKYVELRCDPISGHTALYWYRQSLGQGPEFLIYFQGTGAADDSGLPNDRFFAVRPEGSVSTLKIQRTERGDSAVYLCASSLSVGRAFEQFFGPGTRLTVL.